This entry concerns a single TCR beta chain. This entry comes from a study of blood T cell repertoires in COVID-19. Study-level information: PBMCs, B-cell-depleted T cells, or T cells provided the cDNA or gDNA that made up the material.

Measured with immunoSEQ multiplex PCR; TCRdb has only the in-frame clones, and not every one. The data show about 70,000 clones, around nine tenths seen once. Sequencing was done on a sample of peripheral blood. The origin of this receptor is a human donor in a cohort sampled during active COVID-19.

CDR3 loop: CAWSVGSAREAPQETQYF. The CDR3, as DNA: TGTGCCTGGAGTGTAGGATCAGCGAGGGAGGCCCCCCAAGAGACCCAGTACTTC. This chain joins TRBV30 and TRBJ2-5, with a tentative D call TRBD2 (6 bases). The V end was cut by 0 bases, the J end by 1 base, with 21 bases between. This CDR3 is built from 18 residues. Germline V lookup: CDR1 GTSNPN, CDR2 SVGIG (reference sequence).